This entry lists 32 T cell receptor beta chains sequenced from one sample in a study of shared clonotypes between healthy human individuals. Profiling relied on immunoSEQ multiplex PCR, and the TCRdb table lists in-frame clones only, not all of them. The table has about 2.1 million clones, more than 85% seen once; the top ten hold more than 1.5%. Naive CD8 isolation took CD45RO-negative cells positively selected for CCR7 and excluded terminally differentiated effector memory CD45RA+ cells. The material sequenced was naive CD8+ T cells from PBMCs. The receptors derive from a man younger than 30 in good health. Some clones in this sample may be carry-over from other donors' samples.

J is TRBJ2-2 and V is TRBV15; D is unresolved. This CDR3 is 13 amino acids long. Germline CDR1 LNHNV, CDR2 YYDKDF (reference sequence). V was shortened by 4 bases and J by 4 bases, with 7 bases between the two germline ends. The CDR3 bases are TGTGCCACCAGCATAACCGTCACCGGGGAGCTGTTTTTT. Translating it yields CATSITVTGELFF.

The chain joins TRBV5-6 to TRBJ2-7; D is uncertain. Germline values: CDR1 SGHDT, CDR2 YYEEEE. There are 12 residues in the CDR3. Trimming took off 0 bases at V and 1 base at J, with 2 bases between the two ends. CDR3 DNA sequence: TGTGCCAGCAGCTTGGAATCCTACGAGCAGTACTTC. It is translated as CASSLESYEQYF.

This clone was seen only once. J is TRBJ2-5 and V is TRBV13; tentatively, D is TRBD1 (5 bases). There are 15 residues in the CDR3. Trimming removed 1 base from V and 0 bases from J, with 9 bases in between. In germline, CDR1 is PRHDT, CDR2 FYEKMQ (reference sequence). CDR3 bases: TGTGCCAGCAGCTTAGATTCAGGGAACCAAGAGACCCAGTACTTC. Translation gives CASSLDSGNQETQYF.

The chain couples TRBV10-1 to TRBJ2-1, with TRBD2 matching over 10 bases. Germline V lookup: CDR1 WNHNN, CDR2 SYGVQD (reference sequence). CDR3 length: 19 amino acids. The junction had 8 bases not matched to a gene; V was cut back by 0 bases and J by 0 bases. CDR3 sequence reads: CASSESSSGSRSSYNEQFF. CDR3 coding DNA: TGCGCCAGCAGTGAGTCGTCTAGCGGGAGTAGGAGCTCCTACAATGAGCAGTTCTTC.

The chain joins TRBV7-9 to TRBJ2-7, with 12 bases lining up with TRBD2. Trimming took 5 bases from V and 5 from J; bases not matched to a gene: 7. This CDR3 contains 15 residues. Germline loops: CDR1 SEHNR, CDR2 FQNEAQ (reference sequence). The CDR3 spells CASSRTSGIYNEQYF. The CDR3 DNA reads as TGTGCCAGCAGCCGGACTAGCGGGATTTATAACGAGCAGTACTTC. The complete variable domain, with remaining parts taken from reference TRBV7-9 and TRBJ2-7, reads DTGVSQNPRHKITKRGQNVTFRCDPISEHNRLYWYRQTLGQGPEFLTYFQNEAQLEKSRLLSDRFSAERPKGSFSTLEIQRTEQGDSAMYLCASSRTSGIYNEQYFGPGTRLTVT.

The CDR3 protein is CASGIRRENTGELFF. The CDR3 nucleotides are TGTGCTAGCGGGATTAGACGGGAGAACACCGGGGAGCTGTTTTTT. The chain carries TRBV6-1 and TRBJ2-2; 8 bases line up with TRBD2. The germline gives CDR1 MNHNS, CDR2 SASEGT. The CDR3 covers 15 residues.

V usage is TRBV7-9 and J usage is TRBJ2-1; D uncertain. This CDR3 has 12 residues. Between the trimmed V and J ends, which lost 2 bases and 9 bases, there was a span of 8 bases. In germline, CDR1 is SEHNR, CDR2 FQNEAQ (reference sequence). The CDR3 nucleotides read TGTGCCAGCAGCTTACCTGTTAGTGAGCAGTTCTTC. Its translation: CASSLPVSEQFF. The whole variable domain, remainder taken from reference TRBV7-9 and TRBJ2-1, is DTGVSQNPRHKITKRGQNVTFRCDPISEHNRLYWYRQTLGQGPEFLTYFQNEAQLEKSRLLSDRFSAERPKGSFSTLEIQRTEQGDSAMYLCASSLPVSEQFFGPGTRLTVL.

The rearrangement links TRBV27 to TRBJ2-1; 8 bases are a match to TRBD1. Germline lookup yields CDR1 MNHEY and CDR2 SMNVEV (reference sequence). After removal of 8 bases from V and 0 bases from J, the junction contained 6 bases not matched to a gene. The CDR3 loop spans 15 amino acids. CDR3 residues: CASCLRGLSYNEQFF. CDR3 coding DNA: TGTGCCAGCTGTCTCAGGGGGCTCTCCTACAATGAGCAGTTCTTC.

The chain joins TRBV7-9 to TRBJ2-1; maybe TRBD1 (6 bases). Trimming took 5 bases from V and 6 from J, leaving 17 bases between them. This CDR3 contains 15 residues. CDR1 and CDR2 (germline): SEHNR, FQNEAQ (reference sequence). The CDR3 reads CASSRVLGAGNEQFF. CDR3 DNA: TGTGCCAGCAGCAGGGTGTTGGGGGCTGGCAATGAGCAGTTCTTC. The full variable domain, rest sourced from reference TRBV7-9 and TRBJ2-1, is DTGVSQNPRHKITKRGQNVTFRCDPISEHNRLYWYRQTLGQGPEFLTYFQNEAQLEKSRLLSDRFSAERPKGSFSTLEIQRTEQGDSAMYLCASSRVLGAGNEQFFGPGTRLTVL.

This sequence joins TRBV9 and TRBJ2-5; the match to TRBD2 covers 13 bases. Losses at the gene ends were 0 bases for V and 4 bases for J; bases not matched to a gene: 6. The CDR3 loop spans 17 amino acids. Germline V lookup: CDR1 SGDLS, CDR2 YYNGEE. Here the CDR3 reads CASSVGYRLAGGETQYF. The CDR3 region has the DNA TGTGCCAGCAGCGTAGGTTATAGACTAGCGGGAGGAGAGACCCAGTACTTC.

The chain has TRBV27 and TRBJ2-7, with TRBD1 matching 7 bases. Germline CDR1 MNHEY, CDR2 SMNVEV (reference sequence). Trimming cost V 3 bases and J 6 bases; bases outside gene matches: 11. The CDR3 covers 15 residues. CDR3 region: CASSLGQQGPLEQYF. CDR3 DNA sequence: TGTGCCAGCAGTTTGGGACAACAGGGGCCCCTCGAGCAGTACTTC.

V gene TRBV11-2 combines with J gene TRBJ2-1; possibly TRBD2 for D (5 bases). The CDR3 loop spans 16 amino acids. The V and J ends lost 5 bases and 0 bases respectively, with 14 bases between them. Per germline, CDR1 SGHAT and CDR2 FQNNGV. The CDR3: CASSESWRNSYNEQFF. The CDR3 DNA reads TGTGCCAGCAGCGAAAGCTGGAGGAACTCCTACAATGAGCAGTTCTTC.

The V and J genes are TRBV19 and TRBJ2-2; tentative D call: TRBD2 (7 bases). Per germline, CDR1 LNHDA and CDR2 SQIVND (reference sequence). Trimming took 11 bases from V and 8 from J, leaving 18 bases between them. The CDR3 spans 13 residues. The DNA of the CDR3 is TGTGCCCTAGGGGGGGCGACGGGAGGGGAGCTGTTTTTT. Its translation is CALGGATGGELFF.

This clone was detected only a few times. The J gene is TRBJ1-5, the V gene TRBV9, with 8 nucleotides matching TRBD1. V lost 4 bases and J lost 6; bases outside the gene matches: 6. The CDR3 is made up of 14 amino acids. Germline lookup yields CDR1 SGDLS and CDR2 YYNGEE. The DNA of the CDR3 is TGTGCCAGCAGCCCCGGACAGGGTGGTCAGCCCCAGCATTTT. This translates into CASSPGQGGQPQHF.

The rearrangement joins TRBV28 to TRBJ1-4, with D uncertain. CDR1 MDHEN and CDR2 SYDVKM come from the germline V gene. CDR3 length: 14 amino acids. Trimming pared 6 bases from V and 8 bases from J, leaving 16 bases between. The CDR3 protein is CASRSPPLGEKLFF. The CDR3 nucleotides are TGTGCCAGCAGATCTCCACCACTAGGGGAAAAACTGTTTTTT.

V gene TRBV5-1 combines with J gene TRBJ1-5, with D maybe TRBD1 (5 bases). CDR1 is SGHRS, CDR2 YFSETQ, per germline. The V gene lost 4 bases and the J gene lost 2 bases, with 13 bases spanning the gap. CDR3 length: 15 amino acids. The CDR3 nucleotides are TGCGCCAGCAGCGACTCGGACATGGGCAATCAGCCCCAGCATTTT. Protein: CASSDSDMGNQPQHF.

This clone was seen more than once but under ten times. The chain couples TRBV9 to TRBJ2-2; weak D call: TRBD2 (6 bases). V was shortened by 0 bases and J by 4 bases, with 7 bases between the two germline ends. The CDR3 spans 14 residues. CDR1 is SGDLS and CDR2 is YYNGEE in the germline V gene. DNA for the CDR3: TGTGCCAGCAGCGTAGGGGACTTCACCGGGGAGCTGTTTTTT. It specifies CASSVGDFTGELFF. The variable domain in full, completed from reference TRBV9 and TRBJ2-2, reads DSGVTQTPKHLITATGQRVTLRCSPRSGDLSVYWYQQSLDQGLQFLIQYYNGEERAKGNILERFSAQQFPDLHSELNLSSLELGDSALYFCASSVGDFTGELFFGEGSRLTVL.

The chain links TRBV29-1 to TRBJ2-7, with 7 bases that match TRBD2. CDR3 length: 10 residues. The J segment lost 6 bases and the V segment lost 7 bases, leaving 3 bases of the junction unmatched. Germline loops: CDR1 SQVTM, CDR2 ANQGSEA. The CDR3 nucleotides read TGCAGCGCTGGGGGGGGCGAGCAGTACTTC. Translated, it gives CSAGGGEQYF.

CDR3 in DNA: TGTGCCAGTAGTATCAAGGGGGTACCTGGGGAGCTGTTTTTT. Translated, it gives CASSIKGVPGELFF. The chain is built from TRBV19 and TRBJ2-2; TRBD1 is a possible D gene (6 bases). This CDR3 region has 14 residues. The V end was cut by 3 bases, the J end by 8 bases, with 13 bases between. Germline V gene data show CDR1 as LNHDA and CDR2 as SQIVND (reference sequence). Full variable domain (outside the CDR3, taken from reference TRBV19 and TRBJ2-2): DGGITQSPKYLFRKEGQNVTLSCEQNLNHDAMYWYRQDPGQGLRLIYYSQIVNDFQKGDIAEGYSVSREKKESFPLTVTSAQKNPTAFYLCASSIKGVPGELFFGEGSRLTVL.

For the CDR3, the DNA is TGTGCCAGCAGCCCCGGGACTAGCGGGAGTGTTCGCCTCTACGAGCAGTACTTC. Its translation is CASSPGTSGSVRLYEQYF. The chain uses TRBV5-6 and TRBJ2-7; 14 bases align to TRBD2. V was clipped by 4 bases and J by 3 bases; unmatched bases: 12. Germline-derived CDR1 and CDR2 are SGHDT and YYEEEE. The CDR3 has 18 amino acids.

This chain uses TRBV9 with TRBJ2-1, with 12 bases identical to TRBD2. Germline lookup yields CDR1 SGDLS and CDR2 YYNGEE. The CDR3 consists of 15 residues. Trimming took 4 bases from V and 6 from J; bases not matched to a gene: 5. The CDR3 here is CASSSGLAGSNEQFF. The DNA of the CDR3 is TGTGCCAGCAGCTCAGGACTAGCGGGAAGCAATGAGCAGTTCTTC.

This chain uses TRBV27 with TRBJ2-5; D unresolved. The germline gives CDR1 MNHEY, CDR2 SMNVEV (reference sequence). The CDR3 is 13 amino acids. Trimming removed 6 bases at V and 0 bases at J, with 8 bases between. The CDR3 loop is CASRTSYQETQYF. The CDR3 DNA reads TGTGCCAGCAGGACCTCGTACCAAGAGACCCAGTACTTC.

The chain's CDR3 is CASSGQAGTTYEQYF. As DNA, the CDR3 is TGTGCCAGCAGCGGCCAAGCCGGGACTACCTACGAGCAGTACTTC. The chain has TRBV7-9 and TRBJ2-7, with 7 bases identical to TRBD2. This CDR3 is 15 amino acids long. CDR1 and CDR2 (germline): SEHNR, FQNEAQ (reference sequence). The ends lost 5 bases at V and 2 bases at J; junction bases unmatched: 9.

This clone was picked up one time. The CDR3 DNA is TGCGCCAGCAGCCAAGTCGGCGGGGGTGGGAGCTACACCTTC. Translated, it gives CASSQVGGGGSYTF. This rearrangement joins TRBV4-3 to TRBJ1-2; the D gene is possibly TRBD1 (5 bases). CDR1 and CDR2 from the germline V gene are LGHNA and YSLEER. The CDR3 has 14 amino acids. V was clipped by 1 base and J by 9 bases, with 15 bases between them.

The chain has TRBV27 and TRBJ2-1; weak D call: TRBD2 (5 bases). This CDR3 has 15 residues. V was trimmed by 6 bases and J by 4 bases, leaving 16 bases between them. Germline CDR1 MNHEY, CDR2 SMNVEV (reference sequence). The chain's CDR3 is CASSLGNHGYNEQFF. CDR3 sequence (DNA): TGTGCCAGCAGCCTCGGGAATCATGGGTACAATGAGCAGTTCTTC.

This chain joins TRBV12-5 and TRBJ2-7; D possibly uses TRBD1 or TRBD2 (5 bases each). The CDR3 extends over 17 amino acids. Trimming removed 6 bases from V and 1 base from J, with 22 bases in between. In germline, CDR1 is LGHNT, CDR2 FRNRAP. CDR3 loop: CASGFSLTGKGSYEQYF. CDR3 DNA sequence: TGTGCTAGTGGCTTCAGCTTGACGGGGAAGGGGTCCTACGAGCAGTACTTC.

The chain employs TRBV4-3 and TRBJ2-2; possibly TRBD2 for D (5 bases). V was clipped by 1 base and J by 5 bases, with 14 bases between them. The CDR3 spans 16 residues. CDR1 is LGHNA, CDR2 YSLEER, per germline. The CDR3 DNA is TGCGCCAGCAGCCAAGGGAGTTCCGGGGAGACCGGGGAGCTGTTTTTT. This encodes CASSQGSSGETGELFF.

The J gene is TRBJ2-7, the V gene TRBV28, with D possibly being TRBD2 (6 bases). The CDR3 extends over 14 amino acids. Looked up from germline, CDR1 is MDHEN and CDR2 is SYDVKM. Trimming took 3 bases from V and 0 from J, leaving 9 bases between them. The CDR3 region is CASSFVADSYEQYF. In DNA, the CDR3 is TGTGCCAGCAGTTTCGTAGCGGACTCCTACGAGCAGTACTTC.

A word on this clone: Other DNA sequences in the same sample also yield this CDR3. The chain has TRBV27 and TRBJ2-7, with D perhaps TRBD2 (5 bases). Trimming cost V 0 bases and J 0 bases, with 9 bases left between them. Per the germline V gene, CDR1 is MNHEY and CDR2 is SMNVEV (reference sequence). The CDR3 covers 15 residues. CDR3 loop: CASSLSGRFSYEQYF. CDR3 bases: TGTGCCAGCAGTTTATCAGGGAGATTCTCCTACGAGCAGTACTTC.

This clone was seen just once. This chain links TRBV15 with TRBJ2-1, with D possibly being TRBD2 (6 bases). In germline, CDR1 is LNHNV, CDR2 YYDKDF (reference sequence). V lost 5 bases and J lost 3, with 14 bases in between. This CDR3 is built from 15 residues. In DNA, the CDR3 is TGTGCCACCAGCTTGCGGGACGGCTTCTACAATGAGCAGTTCTTC. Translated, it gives CATSLRDGFYNEQFF.

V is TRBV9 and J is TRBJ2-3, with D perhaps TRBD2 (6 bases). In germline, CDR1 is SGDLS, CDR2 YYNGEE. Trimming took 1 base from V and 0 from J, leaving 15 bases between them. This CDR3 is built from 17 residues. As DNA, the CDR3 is TGTGCCAGCAGCGTATCGGTGATAGCGGCTAGCACAGATACGCAGTATTTT. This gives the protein CASSVSVIAASTDTQYF.

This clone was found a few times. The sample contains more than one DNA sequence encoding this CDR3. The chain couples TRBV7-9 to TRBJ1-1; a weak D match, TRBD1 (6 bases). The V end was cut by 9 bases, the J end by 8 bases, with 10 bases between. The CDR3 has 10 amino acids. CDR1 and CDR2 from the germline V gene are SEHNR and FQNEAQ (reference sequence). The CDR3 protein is CASGGGEAFF. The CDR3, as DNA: TGTGCCAGTGGTGGGGGCGAAGCTTTCTTT.